The clone carrying this T cell receptor beta chain was observed once. Its antigen is currently unknown. The data originate from a study of memory B cells and T cells in multiple sclerosis. Study conclusions and caveats: Clone-set sizes differed between compartments, so shared clonotype counts needed normalization.

Separate sequencing covered autoproliferating (CFSE-dim) and non-proliferating (CFSE-high) T cells from stimulus-free culture. Fewer than 65 million CFSE-labeled PBMCs were cultured about seven days unstimulated, then replicate wells were pooled. CFSE at about 0.5 uM labeled the PBMCs, which were then cultured unstimulated. Some clones are missing from TCRdb's copy, which holds only in-frame ones; the method was immunoSEQ multiplex PCR. The sample lists 30,000 or so clones; 86% were seen once. This clonotype was obtained from a human donor with multiple sclerosis. Sequenced material: PBMCs from blood kept in culture.

Written as DNA, the CDR3 is TGTGCCAGCAGCCCGACCGAATACGAGCAGTACTTC. Residues: CASSPTEYEQYF. The genes are TRBV6-1 and TRBJ2-7; D unresolved. This CDR3 spans 12 amino acids. CDR1 MNHNS and CDR2 SASEGT come from the germline V gene. V was pared by 6 bases and J by 4 bases, with 10 bases between.